A single sample gave rise to the 23 T cell receptor beta chains below, sequenced in a study of T-cell memory formation after mild COVID-19. In TCRdb, the 5' RACE reads were re-called with MiXCR into one record per CDR3 protein. The table includes 380,000 or so distinct CDR3 sequences, around 14% detected once. The specimen was PBMCs or a T cell subset sorted from them (not recorded which). The receptors derive from a man between 18 and 35 years old who had mild COVID-19 (a few samples of this study predate the infection). Cell type and time point are not known.

The sample holds a few counts of this clonotype. The chain has TRBV15 and TRBJ2-3; D not resolved. Germline V gene data show CDR1 as LNHNV and CDR2 as YYDKDF (reference sequence). The CDR3 loop spans 15 amino acids. Trimming pared 3 bases from V and 2 bases from J, leaving 12 bases between. CDR3 sequence: CATSRTRSFTDTQYF. As DNA, the CDR3 is TGTGCCACCAGCAGGACACGGAGCTTCACAGATACGCAGTATTTT.

This clonotype came up a few times. V is TRBV7-9 and J is TRBJ1-6; 8 positions agree with TRBD1. CDR3 length equals 14 residues. The V gene end was trimmed by 7 bases and the J gene end by 7 bases; junction bases not matched to a gene: 6. CDR1 and CDR2 from the germline V gene are SEHNR and FQNEAQ (reference sequence). CDR3 DNA sequence: TGTGCCAGCACCCGACGGACAGGGAATTCACCCCTCCACTTT. It is translated as CASTRRTGNSPLHF.

This clonotype was recorded a few times. The V call is TRBV2, the J call TRBJ1-1; D remains ambiguous. The germline CDR1 and CDR2 sequences are SNHLY and FYNNEI. The CDR3 has 13 residues. Between the trimmed V and J ends, which lost 9 bases and 1 base, there was a span of 12 bases. The CDR3 here is CASTTNENTEAFF. The DNA of the CDR3 is TGTGCCAGTACTACAAACGAGAACACTGAAGCTTTCTTT.

This clonotype was observed many times. The chain is built from TRBV11-3 and TRBJ2-5; no definite D call. The CDR3 has 15 amino acids. Trimming removed 5 bases at V and 3 bases at J, with 16 bases between. In germline, CDR1 is SGHNT, CDR2 YENEEA. Here the CDR3 DNA reads TGTGCCAGCAGCCCTACCGGGCAGTCCAAAGAGACCCAGTACTTC. Translating it yields CASSPTGQSKETQYF. Full variable domain (remainder filled in from reference TRBV11-3 and TRBJ2-5): EAGVVQSPRYKIIEKKQPVAFWCNPISGHNTLYWYLQNLGQGPELLIRYENEEAVDDSQLPKDRFSAERLKGVDSTLKIQPAELGDSAVYLCASSPTGQSKETQYFGPGTRLLVL.

This clonotype was counted between two and nine times. V is TRBV5-6 and J is TRBJ1-1; 9 nucleotides agree with TRBD1. Germline V gene data show CDR1 as SGHDT and CDR2 as YYEEEE. CDR3 length: 14 residues. V was clipped by 2 bases and J by 5 bases; unmatched bases: 4. As DNA, the CDR3 is TGTGCCAGCAGCTTCGACAGGGGGAGGACTGAAGCTTTCTTT. Amino acids: CASSFDRGRTEAFF. Using reference TRBV5-6 and TRBJ1-1 for the parts outside the CDR3, the full variable domain is DAGVTQSPTHLIKTRGQQVTLRCSPKSGHDTVSWYQQALGQGPQFIFQYYEEEERQRGNFPDRFSGHQFPNYSSELNVNALLLGDSALYLCASSFDRGRTEAFFGQGTRLTVV.

This clonotype has just a few counts. In DNA, the CDR3 is TGTGCCAGCAGTTACTGGAAACAGGGGGCGCCAATCGGCTATGGCTACACCTTC. Translating it yields CASSYWKQGAPIGYGYTF. The chain has TRBV6-5 and TRBJ1-2, with TRBD1 matching over 9 bases. After removal of 1 base from V and 4 bases from J, the junction contained 13 bases not matched to a gene. Per the germline V gene, CDR1 is MNHEY and CDR2 is SVGAGI. This CDR3 is built from 18 residues.

A few counts support this clonotype. The chain carries TRBV7-9 and TRBJ1-6; D perhaps matches TRBD1 (5 bases). Germline lookup yields CDR1 SEHNR and CDR2 FQNEAQ (reference sequence). The CDR3 has 15 amino acids. V was pared by 0 bases and J by 8 bases, with 11 bases between. The CDR3 region has the DNA TGTGCCAGCAGCTTAGCGCTACAGGAGTATTCACCCCTCCACTTT. This codes for CASSLALQEYSPLHF. The full variable domain, with the rest looked up from reference TRBV7-9 and TRBJ1-6, is DTGVSQNPRHKITKRGQNVTFRCDPISEHNRLYWYRQTLGQGPEFLTYFQNEAQLEKSRLLSDRFSAERPKGSFSTLEIQRTEQGDSAMYLCASSLALQEYSPLHFGNGTRLTVT.

The chain uses TRBV5-1 and TRBJ2-7; 13 bases map to TRBD2. Germline V gene lookup returns CDR1 SGHRS and CDR2 YFSETQ. This CDR3 is built from 14 residues. The junction had 5 bases not matched to a gene; V was cut back by 5 bases and J by 6 bases. CDR3: CASRIGLAGAEQYF. DNA of the CDR3: TGCGCCAGCAGGATTGGACTAGCGGGGGCCGAGCAGTACTTC.

The chain has TRBV12-3 or TRBV12-4 and TRBJ2-7; D is perhaps TRBD1 (5 bases). CDR3 size: 14 residues. V lost 5 bases to trimming and J lost 1 base, with 12 bases between them. CDR3: CASSRDQGSYEQYF. Here the CDR3 DNA reads TGTGCCAGCAGTCGCGACCAGGGTTCCTACGAGCAGTACTTC.

This clonotype was counted a few times. V is TRBV4-1 and J is TRBJ2-1, with a weak D call TRBD2 (6 bases). The germline CDR1 and CDR2 sequences are MGHRA and YSYEKL. Trimming removed 3 bases at V and 1 base at J, with 25 bases between. This CDR3 is 20 amino acids long. As DNA, the CDR3 is TGCGCCAGCAGCCAGACGCGGTGGCGGGGCTCCCCGAGGTCCTACAATGAGCAGTTCTTC. Protein: CASSQTRWRGSPRSYNEQFF.

The chain combines TRBV11-2 with TRBJ1-1; D unresolved. The CDR3 runs to 12 residues. Per the germline V gene, CDR1 is SGHAT and CDR2 is FQNNGV. V lost 0 bases and J 12 bases, leaving 11 bases between the germline ends. The chain's CDR3 is CASSLDLGSPFF. In nucleotides, the CDR3 is TGTGCCAGCAGCTTAGATCTGGGTTCGCCTTTCTTT.

This clonotype has more than one count but fewer than ten. The chain joins TRBV11-1 to TRBJ2-7; D possibly corresponds to TRBD2 (6 bases). The CDR3 runs 13 residues. With 5 bases removed from V and 6 bases from J, the gap between germline ends came to 14 bases. In germline, CDR1 is SGHAT, CDR2 FQDESV (reference sequence). CDR3 sequence (DNA): TGTGCCAGCAGCCCTCGGCAGGGAGGCGAGCAGTACGTC. Protein product: CASSPRQGGEQYV.

This clonotype has a handful of counts. This chain connects TRBV2 to TRBJ1-1, with D possibly matching TRBD1 (6 bases). From germline, CDR1 is SNHLY and CDR2 FYNNEI. V lost 7 bases and J lost 3, with 12 bases in between. The CDR3 is 13 residues long. The CDR3 nucleotides read TGTGCCAGCACCGAGGGGGTTTACACTGAAGCTTTCTTT. This translates into CASTEGVYTEAFF.

The chain carries TRBV27 and TRBJ2-5; TRBD1 matches at 8 bases. The germline CDR1 and CDR2 sequences are MNHEY and SMNVEV (reference sequence). The CDR3 covers 14 residues. V lost 6 bases to trimming and J lost 5 bases; unmatched junction nucleotides: 8. The CDR3 here is CASRDRGTWETQYF. CDR3 nucleotide sequence: TGTGCCAGCAGAGACAGGGGTACGTGGGAGACCCAGTACTTC.

The chain combines TRBV14 with TRBJ2-3; weak D call: TRBD1 (6 bases). The CDR3 extends over 16 amino acids. V lost 1 base and J 6 bases, leaving 17 bases between the germline ends. Germline-derived CDR1 and CDR2 are SGHDN and FVKESK. The CDR3 DNA follows: TGTGCCAGCAGCCAAGGACAGGATCTCCTCGGGGATACGCAGTATTTT. Its translation: CASSQGQDLLGDTQYF.

This clonotype has more than one count but fewer than ten. The J gene is TRBJ2-3, the V gene TRBV28, with D perhaps matching TRBD1 (6 bases). V gave up 9 bases and J gave up 2 bases, with 12 bases separating them. Germline CDR1 and CDR2: MDHEN and SYDVKM. The CDR3 consists of 13 residues. CDR3 nucleotide sequence: TGTGCCAGTCAGGGGCACCTCACAGATACGCAGTATTTT. Its protein is CASQGHLTDTQYF.

The chain uses TRBV28 and TRBJ1-5; D is unclear. The CDR3 contains 14 residues. Germline V gives CDR1 MDHEN, CDR2 SYDVKM. Trimming left V 6 bases short and J 2 bases short, with 11 bases between. The CDR3 reads CASRMGWGNQPQHF. The CDR3 DNA follows: TGTGCCAGCAGAATGGGTTGGGGCAATCAGCCCCAGCATTTT.

V is TRBV7-2 and J is TRBJ2-3; D gene unclear. The germline gives CDR1 SGHTA, CDR2 FQGNSA. There are 12 residues in the CDR3. Trimming removed 8 bases at V and 5 bases at J, with 11 bases between. The CDR3 nucleotides are TGTGCCAGCGGCCCCTGGGGAGATACGCAGTATTTT. Its translation is CASGPWGDTQYF.

The chain employs TRBV15 and TRBJ2-7, with TRBD1 as a possible D gene (6 bases). The CDR3 covers 17 residues. V was trimmed by 2 bases and J by 2 bases, leaving 19 bases between them. The germline V gene has CDR1 LNHNV and CDR2 YYDKDF (reference sequence). The CDR3 DNA reads TGTGCCACCAGCAGATTCTTTTCAGGGGTTGGCGCCTACGAGCAGTACGTC. This sequence encodes CATSRFFSGVGAYEQYV.

V usage is TRBV4-1 and J usage is TRBJ2-2; D possibly matches TRBD1 or TRBD2 (5 bases each). Per the germline V gene, CDR1 is MGHRA and CDR2 is YSYEKL. The CDR3 loop spans 17 amino acids. V shed 0 bases and J shed 6 bases, with 17 bases lying between them. The DNA for the CDR3 is TGCGCCAGCAGCCAAGATTCCGGGGCAGCGTCTCCCGGGGAGCTGTTTTTT. This gives the protein CASSQDSGAASPGELFF.

The rearrangement joins TRBV11-2 to TRBJ1-2; D gene unclear. The CDR3 runs 13 residues. CDR1 is SGHAT and CDR2 is FQNNGV in the germline V gene. V gave up 5 bases and J gave up 3 bases, with 10 bases separating them. In nucleotides, the CDR3 is TGTGCCAGCAGCCCCGGGTCCTACTATGGCTACACCTTC. Its protein is CASSPGSYYGYTF.

In this sample, this clonotype turned up a few times. The V gene is TRBV7-2, the J gene TRBJ1-5; no reliable D call. This CDR3 has 14 amino acids. V gave up 2 bases and J gave up 6 bases, with 11 bases separating them. Germline lookup yields CDR1 SGHTA and CDR2 FQGNSA. The CDR3 DNA is TGTGCCAGCAGCTTAATGAAGACGGGTCAGCCCCAGCATTTT. It encodes CASSLMKTGQPQHF.

The chain uses TRBV12-3 or TRBV12-4 and TRBJ1-2; D uncertain. V shed 4 bases and J shed 8 bases, with 14 bases lying between them. The CDR3 totals 13 residues. The CDR3 spells CASSYNIPGGYTF. As DNA, the CDR3 is TGTGCCAGCAGTTATAATATCCCGGGGGGCTACACCTTC.